This T cell receptor beta chain emerged from a study of response to subunit inactivated influenza vaccine. CDR3 size: 16 residues. Germline CDR1 is LGHNA and CDR2 is YSLEER. The germline V and J ends were trimmed by 1 base and 4 bases, with 11 bases remaining between them. This clonotype was recorded many times. Its antigen remains unknown. TCRdb reanalysed the RT-PCR reads using MiXCR and keeps one entry per CDR3 protein. In the table there are just under 250,000 distinct CDR3 sequences, 9.5% to 15% of which are singletons. Notes on the study in general: Researchers suggested that each seasonal influenza vaccination recruits few new T cells.

The source of this sequence is a man aged 50 or older who received an inactivated influenza vaccine. Sequenced material: non-naive T cells sorted from PBMCs, taken 14 to 15 days before vaccination. The V gene is TRBV4-3, the J gene TRBJ2-6, with D possibly being TRBD1 (5 bases). CDR3 loop: CASSQGGGGGANVLTF. The CDR3 coding sequence is TGCGCCAGCAGCCAAGGGGGCGGTGGCGGGGCCAACGTCCTGACTTTC.